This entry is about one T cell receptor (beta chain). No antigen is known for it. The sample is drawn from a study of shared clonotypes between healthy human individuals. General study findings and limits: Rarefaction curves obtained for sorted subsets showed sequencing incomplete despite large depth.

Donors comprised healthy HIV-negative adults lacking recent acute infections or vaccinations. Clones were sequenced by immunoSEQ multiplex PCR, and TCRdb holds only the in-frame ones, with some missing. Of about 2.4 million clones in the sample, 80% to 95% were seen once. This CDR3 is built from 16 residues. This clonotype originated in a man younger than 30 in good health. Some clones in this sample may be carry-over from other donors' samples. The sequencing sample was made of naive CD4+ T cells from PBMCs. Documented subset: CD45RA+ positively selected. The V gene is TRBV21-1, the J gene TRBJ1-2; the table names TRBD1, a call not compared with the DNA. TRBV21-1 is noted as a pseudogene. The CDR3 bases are TGTGCCAGCAGCGGGGGGACAGGGGACGTAAACTATGGCTACACCTTC. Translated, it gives CASSGGTGDVNYGYTF.